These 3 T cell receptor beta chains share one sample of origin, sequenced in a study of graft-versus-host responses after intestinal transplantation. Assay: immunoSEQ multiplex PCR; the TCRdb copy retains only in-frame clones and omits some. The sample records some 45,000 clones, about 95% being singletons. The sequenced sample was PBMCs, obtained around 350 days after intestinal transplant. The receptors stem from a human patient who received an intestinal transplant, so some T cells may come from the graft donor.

The CDR3 coding sequence is TGTGCCTGGAGCGGCAGCTTGGGAAACACCATATATTTT. Encoded protein: CAWSGSLGNTIYF. V is TRBV30 and J is TRBJ1-3; no definite D call. This CDR3 comprises 13 residues. V lost 3 bases, J lost 4 bases, and 10 bases lay in between. Germline loops: CDR1 GTSNPN, CDR2 SVGIG (reference sequence).

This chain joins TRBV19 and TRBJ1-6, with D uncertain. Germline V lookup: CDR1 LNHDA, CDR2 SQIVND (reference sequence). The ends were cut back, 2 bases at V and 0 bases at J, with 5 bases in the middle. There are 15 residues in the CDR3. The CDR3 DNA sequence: TGTGCCAGTAGTATAACAGACTCCTATAATTCACCCCTCCACTTT. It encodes CASSITDSYNSPLHF.

CDR3 protein: CASSIGWTGANYGYTF. Written as DNA, the CDR3 is TGTGCCAGTAGTATAGGATGGACAGGGGCTAACTATGGCTACACCTTC. This chain links TRBV19 with TRBJ1-2; 9 positions match TRBD1. The CDR3 is 16 amino acids. Germline V gene data show CDR1 as LNHDA and CDR2 as SQIVND (reference sequence). After removal of 1 base from V and 0 bases from J, the junction contained 3 bases not matched to a gene.